This TCR beta chain was sequenced during a study of OX40 agonist ivuxolimab in advanced cancers. Background for the entire study: The costimulatory receptor OX40 (CD134) was targeted by ivuxolimab, a fully human IgG2 agonistic monoclonal antibody. Intravenous ivuxolimab was administered to patients every 2 weeks at six dose levels: 0.01, 0.1, 0.3, 1.5, 3 and 10 mg/kg. Of the approximately 50 dose-escalation patients, hepatocellular carcinoma was present in approximately 20, melanoma in around 15, renal cell carcinoma in 9 and head and neck cancer in 9. The dose-escalation cohort was 80% to 90% male with a mean age of about 60 years, ranging from roughly 23 to 80. Patients were allowed to have had prior anti-PD-1, anti-PD-L1 or anti-CTLA-4 therapy, and approximately 40% of the dose-escalation patients had previously received checkpoint inhibitors. Partial responses were achieved by three dose-escalation patients, of whom one had hepatocellular carcinoma and two had cutaneous melanoma. The purpose of peripheral TCRbeta sequencing was to test whether ivuxolimab changed TCR sequence diversity and led to clonal T-cell expansion. The paper reports the monotherapy dose-escalation portion (N of about 51 patients) of the phase I ivuxolimab trial.

Genomic DNA was isolated from the sorted cells so that the TCRbeta CDR3 region could be sequenced. TCRbeta CDR3 regions were sequenced using the immunoSEQ Assay. The source is immuneACCESS, and TCRdb retained only in-frame sequences with V and J called. Part of the clones is not carried over; for the studies checked, unresolved V genes explain less than half of this, and the remainder is unexplained. The sample table lists approximately 52,000 clones, about 82% of them with a count of one. Together, the top ten hold 3% to 4.5% of the sample. Regarding this clone: The antigen it binds to is not known. Base qualities are missing; no much larger clone stands one base away.

The trial excluded patients who had a history of autoimmune disease or were on systemic immunosuppression. Peripheral blood for TCR sequencing was drawn from every dose cohort at baseline, at cycle 4 day 1 and at cycle 7 day 1. Samples were obtained from an open-label, multicenter, first-in-human phase I dose-escalation trial of ivuxolimab. Adults with locally advanced or metastatic head and neck squamous cell, hepatocellular, melanoma or renal cell carcinoma were enrolled in the trial. Before TCR sequencing, CD4+ T cells and CD8+ T cells from peripheral blood were sorted into separate populations. Overall study results and their limits: At doses of 0.1 to 3.0 mg/kg, clonal expansion of both CD4+ and CD8+ blood T cells was observed from baseline to week 6. In the 0.1-3.0 mg/kg groups, partial responders were among the patients with the lowest normalized peripheral clonal expansion, particularly in CD8+ T cells. Low levels of normalized T-cell clonal expansion were also seen in some nonresponding patients. After ivuxolimab, more expanded clones were found on average in CD8+ T cells than in CD4+ T cells. The antigen specificity of the peripheral T cells that underwent clonal expansion was not determined.

Trimming takes 6 bases off V and 0 bases off J; junction bases not matched to a gene: 9. CDR1 LGHNT and CDR2 FRNRAP are derived from the germline V gene. Measured from the cysteine to the phenylalanine, the CDR3 is 18 residues long. The kept DNA is CDR3 alone, 54 bases in frame from the first base. The rearrangement joined TRBV12-5 to TRBJ2-5; 14 nucleotides in the junction match TRBD2. This receptor was obtained from an adult with an advanced solid tumor such as melanoma, head and neck, liver or kidney cancer. This specimen was CD4+ or CD8+ T cells sorted from blood, taken in a trial of the OX40 agonist ivuxolimab. The bases are TGTGCTAGTGGCCCCGGACTAGCGGGGGGAATGTACCAAGAGACCCAGTACTTC. Its protein is CASGPGLAGGMYQETQYF.